The 30 T cell receptor beta chains below come from one sample, sequenced in a study of blood T cells in healthy people across ages. A second PCR, run for 7 to 11 cycles, used a sample-barcoded 5' primer plus a J-beta primer mix. TCRdb passed the 5' RACE reads through MiXCR, listing each CDR3 protein once. The sample lists some 900,000 distinct CDR3 sequences, around 49% seen once, with roughly 13% in the top ten. Sample: blood. These receptors all stem from a man younger than 45 in good health.

This clonotype was observed a single time. V gene TRBV15 combines with J gene TRBJ2-3, with D possibly called TRBD1 or TRBD2 (5 bases each). V was clipped by 2 bases and J by 6 bases, with 12 bases between them. Germline values: CDR1 LNHNV, CDR2 YYDKDF (reference sequence). The CDR3 runs 14 residues. CDR3 sequence reads: CATSRSGGRDTQYF. Written as DNA, the CDR3 is TGTGCCACCAGCAGAAGTGGGGGAAGGGATACGCAGTATTTT.

The gene calls are TRBV7-2 and TRBJ2-7; D possibly corresponds to TRBD2 (6 bases). Trimming took off 0 bases at V and 6 bases at J, with 15 bases between the two ends. Looked up from germline, CDR1 is SGHTA and CDR2 is FQGNSA. There are 15 residues in the CDR3. The CDR3 DNA is TGTGCCAGCAGCTTAGCTTGGGACTGGAGATCCGAGCAGTACTTC. It specifies CASSLAWDWRSEQYF.

The genes are TRBV6-2 or TRBV6-3 and TRBJ2-5, with D possibly TRBD2 on 6 matching bases. The CDR3 consists of 16 residues. Trimming took off 1 base at V and 7 bases at J, with 19 bases between the two ends. Germline V gene data show CDR1 as MNHEY and CDR2 as SVGEGT. The DNA of the CDR3 is TGTGCCAGCAGTTACTACGGGGGTGGGATGTTGTGGACCCAGTACTTC. This sequence encodes CASSYYGGGMLWTQYF.

This chain connects TRBV20-1 to TRBJ2-1, with D unresolved. The CDR3 has 13 residues. Germline CDR1 reads DFQATT; CDR2 reads SNEGSKA (reference sequence). The DNA for the CDR3 is TGCAGCGGCCCGGTTGGGAACTACAATGAGCAGTTCTTC. Amino acids: CSGPVGNYNEQFF.

This chain connects TRBV5-1 to TRBJ1-2; D is possibly TRBD1 (5 bases). Germline-derived CDR1 and CDR2 are SGHRS and YFSETQ. The CDR3 extends over 17 amino acids. V dropped 4 bases and J dropped 0 bases, with 19 bases sitting between them. The CDR3, as DNA: TGCGCCAGCAGCCCTAGGCCCCTCGACAGTGCTAACTATGGCTACACCTTC. This codes for CASSPRPLDSANYGYTF.

This clonotype was counted only a few times. The chain links TRBV12-3 or TRBV12-4 to TRBJ1-2; a possible D gene is TRBD1 (6 bases). The CDR3 is 11 residues long. Trimming left V 5 bases short and J 7 bases short, with 8 bases between. CDR3 in DNA: TGTGCCAGCAGTCACAGGGCTGGCTACACCTTC. It codes for CASSHRAGYTF.

This clonotype has just a few counts. The chain employs TRBV19 and TRBJ2-1, with 9 bases aligning to TRBD1. Germline V gene data show CDR1 as LNHDA and CDR2 as SQIVND (reference sequence). The CDR3 spans 12 residues. The trim removed 8 bases at V and 5 bases at J, leaving 1 base unmatched. For the CDR3, the DNA is TGTGCCAGTGGGACAGGGCACAATGAGCAGTTCTTC. Encoded protein: CASGTGHNEQFF.

The chain joins TRBV3-1 to TRBJ2-7; D is unresolved. Per the germline V gene, CDR1 is LGHDT and CDR2 is YNNKEL (reference sequence). The CDR3 has 14 amino acids. V dropped 1 base and J dropped 5 bases, with 12 bases sitting between them. In DNA form, the CDR3 reads TGTGCCAGCAGCCAAGGGAGAGGCAGGCACGAGCAGTACTTC. It yields the protein CASSQGRGRHEQYF.

The sample holds one count of this clonotype. The chain joins TRBV3-1 to TRBJ2-7; D assignment may be TRBD1 or TRBD2 (5 bases each). CDR3 size: 15 residues. CDR1 and CDR2 from the germline V gene are LGHDT and YNNKEL (reference sequence). Between the trimmed V and J ends, which lost 0 bases and 2 bases, there was a span of 11 bases. CDR3 nucleotides: TGTGCCAGCAGCCAAGAATCCGGGGCGGCCTACGAGCAGTACTTC. Translating gives CASSQESGAAYEQYF.

The gene calls are TRBV6-5 and TRBJ1-2; 10 positions agree with TRBD1. V shed 5 bases and J 7 bases; nucleotides not matched to a gene: 10. The germline V gene encodes CDR1 MNHEY and CDR2 SVGAGI. This CDR3 has 15 amino acids. CDR3 sequence (DNA): TGTGCCAGCAGTCCGAGGGGGGACAGGGGAGTTGGCTACACCTTC. This encodes CASSPRGDRGVGYTF.

The CDR3: CAIKGGNGSGANVLTF. The CDR3 coding sequence is TGTGCCATCAAGGGGGGCAACGGCTCTGGGGCCAACGTCCTGACTTTC. The chain carries TRBV10-3 and TRBJ2-6; TRBD1 or TRBD2 may be the D gene (6 bases each). With 7 bases removed from V and 0 bases from J, the gap between germline ends came to 13 bases. CDR1 is ENHRY, CDR2 SYGVKD, per germline. The CDR3 covers 16 residues.

In its sample, this clonotype was seen a few times. This chain uses TRBV7-9 with TRBJ2-3; 8 nucleotides align to TRBD2. This CDR3 comprises 15 residues. The ends lost 4 bases at V and 1 base at J; junction bases unmatched: 4. Germline CDR1 and CDR2: SEHNR and FQNEAQ (reference sequence). This chain's CDR3 is CASSSTAGGTDTQYF. The CDR3 DNA sequence: TGTGCCAGCAGCTCCACAGCGGGGGGCACAGATACGCAGTATTTT.

V is TRBV6-1 and J is TRBJ2-5; D perhaps matches TRBD1 (5 bases). CDR1 is MNHNS, CDR2 SASEGT, per germline. There are 12 residues in the CDR3. The germline V and J ends were trimmed by 6 bases and 11 bases, with 16 bases remaining between them. The CDR3 sequence: CASRPDSSSQYF. In DNA form, the CDR3 reads TGTGCCAGCAGGCCCGACAGTTCTTCTCAGTACTTC.

This clonotype was counted a few times. The genes are TRBV12-3 or TRBV12-4 and TRBJ2-7; the D gene is possibly TRBD2 (5 bases). V was cut by 5 bases and J by 0 bases, with 14 bases left in between. This CDR3 region has 15 residues. For the CDR3, the DNA is TGTGCCAGCAGTCAAGCGGTGTTCAGCTCCTACGAGCAGTACTTC. This sequence encodes CASSQAVFSSYEQYF.

Only a few counts were recorded for this clonotype. The chain combines TRBV7-2 with TRBJ2-4, with TRBD1 identical over 9 bases. CDR1 SGHTA and CDR2 FQGNSA come from the germline V gene. V shed 5 bases and J 4 bases; nucleotides not matched to a gene: 3. The CDR3 spans 14 residues. CDR3 region: CASSRGQGKNIQYF. In DNA, the CDR3 is TGTGCCAGCAGCAGAGGACAGGGGAAAAACATTCAGTACTTC. The full variable domain, its missing parts supplied by reference TRBV7-2 and TRBJ2-4, is GAGVSQSPSNKVTEKGKDVELRCDPISGHTALYWYRQSLGQGLEFLIYFQGNSAPDKSGLPSDRFSAERTGGSVSTLTIQRTQQEDSAVYLCASSRGQGKNIQYFGAGTRLSVL.

This chain uses TRBV10-3 with TRBJ2-7; 8 bases agree with TRBD2. Germline assignment: CDR1 ENHRY and CDR2 SYGVKD. The V gene end was trimmed by 7 bases and the J gene end by 2 bases; junction bases not matched to a gene: 7. CDR3 size: 14 residues. The CDR3: CAIKSSGLTYEQYF. CDR3 sequence (DNA): TGTGCCATCAAATCTAGCGGGCTCACCTACGAGCAGTACTTC.

V is TRBV7-3 and J is TRBJ1-1, with D possibly being TRBD1 (6 bases). Germline lookup yields CDR1 SGHTA and CDR2 FQGTGA. The length of the CDR3 is 15 residues. V was cut by 2 bases and J by 2 bases, with 12 bases left in between. The CDR3 here is CASSLGQIGNTEAFF. The CDR3 DNA reads as TGTGCCAGCAGCTTAGGACAGATCGGAAACACTGAAGCTTTCTTT.

At least ten counts were recorded for this clonotype. V and J are TRBV7-9 and TRBJ1-2; 7 nucleotides line up with TRBD1. The CDR3 totals 14 residues. The germline V gene encodes CDR1 SEHNR and CDR2 FQNEAQ (reference sequence). V trimming: 5 bases; J trimming: 5 bases; junction bases outside the gene matches: 8. In DNA, the CDR3 is TGTGCCAGCAGCAATCAGGGGGTGGGGTATGGCTACACCTTC. Residues: CASSNQGVGYGYTF. Filled out from reference TRBV7-9 and TRBJ1-2, the complete variable domain reads DTGVSQNPRHKITKRGQNVTFRCDPISEHNRLYWYRQTLGQGPEFLTYFQNEAQLEKSRLLSDRFSAERPKGSFSTLEIQRTEQGDSAMYLCASSNQGVGYGYTFGSGTRLTVV.

The gene calls are TRBV7-9 and TRBJ2-7; D unclear. Trimming stripped 5 bases from V and 5 bases from J, with 13 bases between. There are 13 residues in the CDR3. Germline assignment: CDR1 SEHNR and CDR2 FQNEAQ (reference sequence). The CDR3 DNA sequence: TGTGCCAGCAGCCCCAGGATGTTCGACGAGCAGTACTTC. Protein product: CASSPRMFDEQYF.

V is TRBV2 and J is TRBJ2-5; possibly TRBD2 for D (5 bases). CDR1 is SNHLY and CDR2 is FYNNEI in the germline V gene. This CDR3 is built from 14 residues. V was shortened by 7 bases and J by 2 bases, with 14 bases between the two germline ends. Here the CDR3 reads CASNPLALQETQYF. CDR3 DNA: TGTGCCAGCAATCCGTTAGCGTTACAAGAGACCCAGTACTTC. The full variable domain, completed using reference TRBV2 and TRBJ2-5, is EPEVTQTPSHQVTQMGQEVILRCVPISNHLYFYWYRQILGQKVEFLVSFYNNEISEKSEIFDDQFSVERPDGSNFTLKIRSTKLEDSAMYFCASNPLALQETQYFGPGTRLLVL.

This clonotype was counted at least ten times. The rearrangement uses TRBV29-1 and TRBJ1-2, with a weak D call TRBD1 (5 bases). The CDR3 spans 15 residues. Germline values: CDR1 SQVTM, CDR2 ANQGSEA. Trimming removed 4 bases at V and 2 bases at J, with 17 bases between. The CDR3 protein is CSVVGFGGENYGYTF. CDR3 in DNA: TGCAGCGTTGTTGGTTTCGGGGGAGAAAACTATGGCTACACCTTC.

The CDR3 spells CASSLDSGGANEQFF. As DNA, the CDR3 is TGTGCCAGCAGCTTAGATAGCGGGGGGGCCAATGAGCAGTTCTTC. The chain combines TRBV7-2 with TRBJ2-1; 11 nucleotides agree with TRBD2. V was clipped by 1 base and J by 6 bases; unmatched bases: 2. Germline loops: CDR1 SGHTA, CDR2 FQGNSA. The CDR3 has 15 residues.

The chain has TRBV6-4 and TRBJ2-3, with TRBD1 as a possible D gene (6 bases). Trimming took 6 bases from V and 5 from J, leaving 12 bases between them. CDR3 length: 13 amino acids. CDR1 and CDR2 (germline): MRHNA, SNTAGT. CDR3 bases: TGTGCCAGCAGGAAGGGGGTCGAAGATACGCAGTATTTT. Protein: CASRKGVEDTQYF.

The chain uses TRBV7-6 and TRBJ2-7, with 7 bases aligning to TRBD1. CDR1 and CDR2 (germline): SGHVS, FNYEAQ. J gave up 5 bases and V 2 bases, and 6 bases lay outside the gene matches. This CDR3 comprises 14 residues. The CDR3: CASSLSPDRDEQYF. CDR3 nucleotide sequence: TGTGCCAGCAGCTTAAGCCCCGACAGGGACGAGCAGTACTTC.

In its sample, this clonotype was seen a few times. The rearrangement joins TRBV27 to TRBJ2-7; 8 positions agree with TRBD2. V was clipped by 7 bases and J by 6 bases; unmatched bases: 14. Germline-derived CDR1 and CDR2 are MNHEY and SMNVEV (reference sequence). CDR3 length: 15 residues. CDR3 sequence: CASTPKPGLAPEQYF. The CDR3 DNA is TGTGCCAGCACTCCTAAGCCCGGACTAGCTCCCGAGCAGTACTTC.

This clonotype has a handful of counts. The V and J genes are TRBV28 and TRBJ2-7, with D perhaps being TRBD1 or TRBD2 (6 bases each). V lost 8 bases and J lost 4, with 12 bases in between. The CDR3 totals 12 residues. CDR1 MDHEN and CDR2 SYDVKM come from the germline V gene. CDR3 sequence: CASGGPVYEQYF. The DNA of the CDR3 is TGTGCCAGCGGGGGGCCAGTGTACGAGCAGTACTTC.

J is TRBJ2-3 and V is TRBV27; a possible D gene is TRBD2 (7 bases). Germline V gene data show CDR1 as MNHEY and CDR2 as SMNVEV (reference sequence). The CDR3 has 16 residues. The V end was cut by 2 bases, the J end by 0 bases, with 12 bases between. The CDR3 sequence is CASSLGLGGSTDTQYF. CDR3 nucleotide sequence: TGTGCCAGCAGTTTAGGACTAGGGGGGAGCACAGATACGCAGTATTTT.

This clonotype was counted only a few times. The rearrangement uses TRBV5-1 and TRBJ1-6, with D maybe TRBD1 (5 bases). The germline gives CDR1 SGHRS, CDR2 YFSETQ. V lost 0 bases and J 10 bases, leaving 17 bases between the germline ends. The CDR3 has 16 amino acids. This CDR3 reads CASSLATGATESPLHF. The CDR3 region has the DNA TGCGCCAGCAGCTTGGCCACCGGCGCGACAGAATCACCCCTCCACTTT.

This clonotype has at least ten counts. V and J are TRBV12-3 or TRBV12-4 and TRBJ2-1; D not certain. Trimming pared 8 bases from V and 0 bases from J, leaving 8 bases between. The CDR3 extends over 13 amino acids. The CDR3 DNA sequence: TGTGCCAGCTACCAGAGCTCCTACAATGAGCAGTTCTTC. Residues: CASYQSSYNEQFF.

Points on this clonotype: A much more abundant neighbour one base away suggests this may be a read error. The chain couples TRBV12-3 or TRBV12-4 to TRBJ2-4; tentatively, D is TRBD1 (6 bases). Matching the DNA end better, TRBJ2-7 makes the J call doubtful. This CDR3 has 15 amino acids. Here the CDR3 DNA reads TGTGCCAGCAGCAACGGGCCGGACAGCCCCCACGAGCAGTACTTC. Translation: CASSNGPDSPHEQYF.